Below, 3 T cell receptor beta chains from the same sample are listed, as sequenced in a study of CD8 T cells in ankylosing spondylitis. These receptors are not linked to any known antigen. TCRdb called the 5' RACE reads again in MiXCR, with one record for every CDR3 protein. This table has some 400,000 distinct CDR3 sequences, under 25% appearing once. Study-level points and caveats: Characteristic, it appeared, of ankylosing spondylitis blood was a TCR beta motif of 7 or 8 highly homologous variants.

What was sequenced was blood, either unsorted or a sorted T cell fraction (not recorded which). These receptors came from a male donor with ankylosing spondylitis.

This clonotype was picked up a small number of times. V usage is TRBV15 and J usage is TRBJ1-5; 8 bases align to TRBD1. Trimming removed 5 bases from V and 6 bases from J; junction bases left unmatched: 9. Looked up from germline, CDR1 is LNHNV and CDR2 is YYDKDF (reference sequence). This CDR3 spans 15 amino acids. The CDR3 here is CATSLRGQGPQPQHF. In DNA form, the CDR3 reads TGTGCCACCAGCCTCCGCGGACAGGGCCCTCAGCCCCAGCATTTT.

The V call is TRBV12-5, the J call TRBJ1-1; 8 nucleotides match TRBD1. The trim removed 5 bases at V and 5 bases at J, leaving 13 bases unmatched. The CDR3 loop spans 16 amino acids. Germline-derived CDR1 and CDR2 are LGHNT and FRNRAP. CDR3 sequence reads: CASGPRPFRGRTEAFF. DNA of the CDR3: TGTGCTAGTGGTCCTCGACCCTTCAGGGGGCGGACTGAAGCTTTCTTT. The whole variable domain, filled in from reference TRBV12-5 and TRBJ1-1, reads DARVTQTPRHKVTEMGQEVTMRCQPILGHNTVFWYRQTMMQGLELLAYFRNRAPLDDSGMPKDRFSAEMPDATLATLKIQPSEPRDSAVYFCASGPRPFRGRTEAFFGQGTRLTVV.

This clonotype was counted only a few times. The chain couples TRBV9 to TRBJ2-3, with TRBD1 matching 7 bases. Germline V lookup: CDR1 SGDLS, CDR2 YYNGEE. V was clipped by 4 bases and J by 2 bases; unmatched bases: 4. The CDR3 spans 14 residues. The CDR3 DNA sequence: TGTGCCAGCAGCACCGGACAGGTCACAGATACGCAGTATTTT. This gives the protein CASSTGQVTDTQYF.